Listed here are 28 T cell receptor beta chains from one sample, sequenced in a study of T cells in Graves' hyperthyroidism and ophthalmopathy. Researchers took RNA transcripts and amplified the TCR beta CDR3 regions from them. When the TCR CDR3 underwent first-round RT-PCR, the HTBI primer set was used. Via MiXCR, TCRdb re-called the multiplex PCR reads, giving one row per CDR3 protein. The sample yields under 350,000 distinct CDR3 sequences, roughly an eighth seen once. Specimen: blood. Receptor source: a woman aged 40 to 49 with Graves' hyperthyroidism.

The V call is TRBV27, the J call TRBJ2-7, with a weak D call TRBD1 (6 bases). V lost 2 bases, J lost 3 bases, and 11 bases lay in between. CDR1 is MNHEY and CDR2 is SMNVEV in the germline V gene (reference sequence). The CDR3 extends over 14 amino acids. CDR3 nucleotides: TGTGCCAGCAGTTTAGGCCCAGGGGTCTACGAGCAGTACTTC. It encodes CASSLGPGVYEQYF.

V usage is TRBV20-1 and J usage is TRBJ2-5, with D possibly matching TRBD2 (6 bases). Trimming removed 6 bases at V and 3 bases at J, with 11 bases between. This CDR3 is built from 12 residues. Germline assignment: CDR1 DFQATT and CDR2 SNEGSKA (reference sequence). The CDR3 here is CSARGEEETQYF. In DNA, the CDR3 is TGCAGTGCCCGCGGGGAAGAAGAGACCCAGTACTTC.

This clonotype appeared a few times. The chain combines TRBV7-9 with TRBJ2-1; a weak D match, TRBD2 (5 bases). There are 15 residues in the CDR3. Germline values: CDR1 SEHNR, CDR2 FQNEAQ (reference sequence). V was shortened by 4 bases and J by 8 bases, with 18 bases between the two germline ends. The CDR3 here is CASSSEGHPRDEQFF. The DNA for the CDR3 is TGTGCCAGCAGCTCGGAAGGTCACCCGCGGGATGAGCAGTTCTTC.

The table lists this clonotype with many counts. This chain joins TRBV20-1 and TRBJ2-1; 8 bases map to TRBD2. The CDR3 contains 14 residues. With 3 bases clipped from V and 2 bases from J, the junction kept 3 bases outside the gene matches. The germline CDR1 and CDR2 sequences are DFQATT and SNEGSKA (reference sequence). The CDR3 DNA sequence: TGCAGTGCTAGGTATAGCGGGGCCTACAATGAGCAGTTCTTC. Amino acid sequence: CSARYSGAYNEQFF.

As to this clonotype: This clone may be a read error of a much larger clone one base away. This chain connects TRBV10-3 to TRBJ1-5; D ambiguous. CDR3 length: 15 amino acids. CDR1 is ENHRY and CDR2 is SYGVKD in the germline V gene. V was clipped by 5 bases and J by 1 base, with 12 bases between them. The CDR3 DNA sequence: TGTGCCATCAGTTACTGGCAGACGAGCAATCAGCCCCAGCATTTT. This codes for CAISYWQTSNQPQHF.

This clonotype was recorded at least ten times. The chain joins TRBV12-3 or TRBV12-4 to TRBJ1-5; possibly TRBD1 for D (6 bases). This CDR3 contains 14 residues. Trimming took off 7 bases at V and 0 bases at J, with 10 bases between the two ends. CDR3 bases: TGTGCCAGCAATCAGGGGAATAGCAATCAGCCCCAGCATTTT. Amino acids: CASNQGNSNQPQHF.

V usage is TRBV11-2 and J usage is TRBJ1-1; D not certain. The germline V gene encodes CDR1 SGHAT and CDR2 FQNNGV. The CDR3 is 14 residues long. Trimming removed 7 bases at V and 1 base at J, with 13 bases between. The CDR3 region has the DNA TGTGCCAGCATCCCACTTGGTACGAACACTGAAGCTTTCTTT. Translated: CASIPLGTNTEAFF.

The rearrangement links TRBV6-5 to TRBJ2-6; D could derive from TRBD1 or TRBD2 (6 bases each). V was cut by 0 bases and J by 2 bases, with 11 bases left in between. This CDR3 has 17 amino acids. Germline V gene sequence: CDR1 MNHEY, CDR2 SVGAGI. The CDR3 bases are TGTGCCAGCAGTTACTCACGGGGGCCCACTGGGGCCAACGTCCTGACTTTC. Its translation: CASSYSRGPTGANVLTF.

This clonotype was recorded at least ten times. The chain joins TRBV20-1 to TRBJ2-7, with D possibly being TRBD1 (6 bases). V was cut by 6 bases and J by 7 bases, with 19 bases left in between. CDR1 and CDR2 from the germline V gene are DFQATT and SNEGSKA (reference sequence). This CDR3 is built from 13 residues. The CDR3 sequence: CSAPLTGRQEQYF. The CDR3 coding sequence is TGCAGTGCACCACTCACAGGGCGTCAGGAGCAGTACTTC.

This clonotype was seen at least ten times. The J gene is TRBJ2-5, the V gene TRBV6-1; D unclear. Germline CDR1 reads MNHNS; CDR2 reads SASEGT. There are 16 residues in the CDR3. V was cut by 6 bases and J by 0 bases, with 17 bases left in between. In nucleotides, the CDR3 is TGTGCCAGCAGACTAAGGGCAGCTTGGTACCAAGAGACCCAGTACTTC. As protein: CASRLRAAWYQETQYF.

At least ten counts were recorded for this clonotype. The chain couples TRBV11-1 to TRBJ2-1, with 8 bases aligning to TRBD2. CDR3 length: 17 amino acids. The trim removed 1 base at V and 3 bases at J, leaving 8 bases unmatched. CDR1 is SGHAT and CDR2 is FQDESV in the germline V gene (reference sequence). CDR3 sequence: CASSLEVSGTSYNEQFF. Here the CDR3 DNA reads TGTGCCAGCAGCTTAGAAGTTTCAGGGACTAGCTACAATGAGCAGTTCTTC. Full variable domain (remainder filled in from reference TRBV11-1 and TRBJ2-1): EAEVAQSPRYKITEKSQAVAFWCDPISGHATLYWYRQILGQGPELLVQFQDESVVDDSQLPKDRFSAERLKGVDSTLKIQPAELGDSAMYLCASSLEVSGTSYNEQFFGPGTRLTVL.

This clonotype has a count of ten or more. The rearrangement uses TRBV27 and TRBJ2-7; 7 bases line up with TRBD2. The CDR3 is made up of 15 amino acids. V lost 5 bases to trimming and J lost 1 base; unmatched junction nucleotides: 8. Per germline, CDR1 MNHEY and CDR2 SMNVEV (reference sequence). DNA of the CDR3: TGTGCCAGCAGTCAAGTTCGAGCGGGATCCTACGAGCAGTACTTC. It encodes CASSQVRAGSYEQYF.

This clonotype was seen at least ten times. V usage is TRBV28 and J usage is TRBJ2-3, with D possibly TRBD1 on 6 matching bases. The CDR3 extends over 14 amino acids. The V gene's germline CDR1 is MDHEN and CDR2 SYDVKM. Trimming cost V 2 bases and J 1 base, with 7 bases left between them. This CDR3 is CASSLNRGTDTQYF. The CDR3 DNA reads as TGTGCCAGCAGTTTAAACAGGGGCACAGATACGCAGTATTTT. The variable domain in full, with the rest retrieved from reference TRBV28 and TRBJ2-3, is DVKVTQSSRYLVKRTGEKVFLECVQDMDHENMFWYRQDPGLGLRLIYFSYDVKMKEKGDIPEGYSVSREKKERFSLILESASTNQTSMYLCASSLNRGTDTQYFGPGTRLTVL.

This clonotype has at least ten counts. The V gene is TRBV29-1, the J gene TRBJ2-5, with D perhaps TRBD1 (6 bases). CDR3 size: 12 residues. V was shortened by 4 bases and J by 3 bases, with 9 bases between the two germline ends. Per germline, CDR1 SQVTM and CDR2 ANQGSEA. CDR3 loop: CSVGRQEETQYF. In nucleotides, the CDR3 is TGCAGCGTTGGGCGACAGGAAGAGACCCAGTACTTC.

This clonotype was seen at least ten times. This chain uses TRBV27 with TRBJ2-3, with D uncertain. Germline V lookup: CDR1 MNHEY, CDR2 SMNVEV (reference sequence). The CDR3 runs to 12 residues. The V gene lost 6 bases and the J gene lost 1 base, with 5 bases spanning the gap. The CDR3 reads CASSLGTDTQYF. The CDR3 region has the DNA TGTGCCAGCAGCTTGGGCACAGATACGCAGTATTTT.

In its sample, this clonotype was seen many times. The V call is TRBV12-3 or TRBV12-4, the J call TRBJ1-2, with TRBD1 as a possible D gene (6 bases). Trimming removed 6 bases from V and 4 bases from J, with 12 bases in between. The CDR3 extends over 13 amino acids. Written as DNA, the CDR3 is TGTGCCAGCAGCTTGACAGGCCGCTATGGCTACACCTTC. Its translation is CASSLTGRYGYTF.

The table lists this clonotype with many counts. The chain uses TRBV2 and TRBJ2-7; 12 bases are shared with TRBD2. This CDR3 comprises 22 residues. Germline assignment: CDR1 SNHLY and CDR2 FYNNEI. Trimming took 5 bases from V and 5 from J; bases not matched to a gene: 28. CDR3 bases: TGTGCCAGCAGTCATTCGACTAGCGGGAGCCCCATCCCCGGGGCTGACGAGGACGAGCAGTACTTC. Translated, it gives CASSHSTSGSPIPGADEDEQYF.

This clonotype was seen once. The chain employs TRBV5-1 and TRBJ2-2; D unclear. Germline-derived CDR1 and CDR2 are SGHRS and YFSETQ. Trimming shortened V by 2 bases and J by 4 bases, and 6 bases separated the two germline ends. The CDR3 sequence is 13 residues long. The CDR3 spells CASSLISTGELFF. The CDR3 DNA follows: TGCGCCAGCAGCTTAATCAGCACCGGGGAGCTGTTTTTT. The variable domain in full, completed from reference TRBV5-1 and TRBJ2-2, reads KAGVTQTPRYLIKTRGQQVTLSCSPISGHRSVSWYQQTPGQGLQFLFEYFSETQRNKGNFPGRFSGRQFSNSRSEMNVSTLELGDSALYLCASSLISTGELFFGEGSRLTVL.

This clonotype came up many times. The chain joins TRBV6-5 to TRBJ2-7; maybe TRBD1 (7 bases). The CDR3 loop spans 14 amino acids. Trimming removed 5 bases from V and 2 bases from J, with 13 bases in between. Germline V gives CDR1 MNHEY, CDR2 SVGAGI. CDR3 in DNA: TGTGCCAGCAGTCGACAGGGAGGCCCCTACGAGCAGTACTTC. It yields the protein CASSRQGGPYEQYF.

This clonotype was seen repeatedly, ten times or more. The chain uses TRBV12-3 or TRBV12-4 and TRBJ1-4; D is unclear. The length of the CDR3 is 16 residues. Trimming stripped 0 bases from V and 0 bases from J, with 8 bases between. Here the CDR3 reads CASSLAGAPTNEKLFF. DNA of the CDR3: TGTGCCAGCAGTTTAGCGGGAGCCCCAACTAATGAAAAACTGTTTTTT.

This clonotype was counted at least ten times. The V and J genes are TRBV28 and TRBJ1-6; no reliable D call. This CDR3 comprises 13 residues. The germline V and J ends were trimmed by 9 bases and 0 bases, with 6 bases remaining between them. Per germline, CDR1 MDHEN and CDR2 SYDVKM. CDR3 DNA sequence: TGTGCCAGTCTGAGCTCCTATAATTCACCCCTCCACTTT. Translated, it gives CASLSSYNSPLHF.

The rearrangement uses TRBV7-9 and TRBJ1-2; D is unresolved. The CDR3 is 12 amino acids. The germline gives CDR1 SEHNR, CDR2 FQNEAQ (reference sequence). V was pared by 0 bases and J by 8 bases, with 7 bases between. This chain's CDR3 is CASSLAETGYTF. The CDR3 DNA reads as TGTGCCAGCAGCTTAGCGGAGACAGGCTACACCTTC.

This clonotype was counted between two and nine times. The gene calls are TRBV29-1 and TRBJ2-3, with D unclear. Germline-derived CDR1 and CDR2 are SQVTM and ANQGSEA. The CDR3 consists of 10 residues. Trimming took 7 bases from V and 1 from J, leaving 3 bases between them. As DNA, the CDR3 is TGCAGCGGGGGCACAGATACGCAGTATTTT. Translation: CSGGTDTQYF.

This clonotype was counted only a few times. The chain joins TRBV7-2 to TRBJ2-3; no clear D. Deletions cut 4 bases from V and 2 bases from J, with 10 bases between. Germline CDR1 and CDR2: SGHTA and FQGNSA. This CDR3 is 14 amino acids long. This CDR3 reads CASSSRTPTDTQYF. The CDR3 nucleotides are TGTGCCAGCAGCTCTCGGACGCCCACAGATACGCAGTATTTT.

The chain links TRBV19 to TRBJ1-1, with D unclear. The CDR3 extends over 15 amino acids. CDR1 and CDR2 from the germline V gene are LNHDA and SQIVND (reference sequence). V shed 7 bases and J shed 0 bases, with 15 bases lying between them. The CDR3 protein is CASTPLGRLNTEAFF. For the CDR3, the DNA is TGTGCCAGTACCCCCCTCGGCAGGTTGAACACTGAAGCTTTCTTT.

This clonotype was counted many times. V usage is TRBV29-1 and J usage is TRBJ2-1, with no clear D. Trimming took off 7 bases at V and 3 bases at J, with 7 bases between the two ends. The CDR3 is made up of 11 amino acids. The germline V gene has CDR1 SQVTM and CDR2 ANQGSEA. CDR3 protein: CSANSYNEQFF. CDR3 nucleotide sequence: TGCAGCGCCAACAGCTACAATGAGCAGTTCTTC.

As concerns this clonotype: At one end the junction does not follow the germline gene, possibly because of a read error. This sequence joins TRBV4-2 and TRBJ2-7; D unresolved. The CDR3 is 14 amino acids. Looked up from germline, CDR1 is LGHNA and CDR2 is YNFKEQ. The CDR3 DNA follows: TGTGCCAGCAGCCAAGATACGGGTACCTACAAGCAGTACTTC. Amino acids: CASSQDTGTYKQYF.

The table lists this clonotype with many counts. This chain connects TRBV7-2 to TRBJ2-7; possible D gene TRBD2, 5 bases. Germline CDR1 SGHTA, CDR2 FQGNSA. The CDR3 spans 11 residues. Trimming left V 7 bases short and J 6 bases short, with 10 bases between. The CDR3 is CASNSGFEQYF. CDR3 coding DNA: TGTGCCAGCAACTCGGGGTTCGAGCAGTACTTC.